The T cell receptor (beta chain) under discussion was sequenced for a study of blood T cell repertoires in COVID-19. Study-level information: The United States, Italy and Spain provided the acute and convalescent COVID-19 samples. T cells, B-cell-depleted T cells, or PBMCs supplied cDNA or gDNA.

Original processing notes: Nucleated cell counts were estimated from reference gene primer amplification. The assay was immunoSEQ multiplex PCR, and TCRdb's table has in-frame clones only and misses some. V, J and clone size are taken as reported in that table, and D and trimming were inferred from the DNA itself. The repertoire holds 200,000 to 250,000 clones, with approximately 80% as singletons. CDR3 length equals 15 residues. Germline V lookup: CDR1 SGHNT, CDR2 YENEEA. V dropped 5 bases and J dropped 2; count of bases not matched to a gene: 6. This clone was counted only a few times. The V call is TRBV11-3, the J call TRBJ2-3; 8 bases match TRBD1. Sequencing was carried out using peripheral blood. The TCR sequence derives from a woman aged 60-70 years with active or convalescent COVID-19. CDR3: CASSPRDRFTDTQYF. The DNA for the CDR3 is TGTGCCAGCAGCCCGCGGGACAGGTTCACAGATACGCAGTATTTT.